These 20 T cell receptor beta chains were sequenced from one sample in a study of identical twins. TCRdb processed the 5' RACE reads anew with MiXCR; each CDR3 protein has one entry. The sample yields approximately 620,000 distinct CDR3 sequences, over 8.5% seen once. Another study also made use of these data, one on yellow fever vaccine responses in identical twins.

The specimen sequenced was PBMCs. The receptors stem from a woman aged 18-29 years in good health.

The gene calls are TRBV2 and TRBJ2-2; D uncertain. Germline lookup yields CDR1 SNHLY and CDR2 FYNNEI. V was clipped by 7 bases and J by 1 base, with 10 bases between them. The CDR3 spans 14 residues. This CDR3 is CASKGTVNTGELFF. The CDR3 nucleotides read TGTGCCAGCAAGGGTACTGTGAACACCGGGGAGCTGTTTTTT.

This clonotype was observed many times. This chain connects TRBV7-9 to TRBJ2-3, with D unresolved. The CDR3 is 13 amino acids. Trimming shortened V by 5 bases and J by 6 bases, and 12 bases separated the two germline ends. Germline V CDR1 and CDR2: SEHNR, FQNEAQ (reference sequence). In nucleotides, the CDR3 is TGTGCCAGCAGCGGCAACTCAAGGGATACGCAGTATTTT. It yields the protein CASSGNSRDTQYF.

This clonotype occurred a few times. The V gene is TRBV27, the J gene TRBJ1-6; 7 nucleotides align to TRBD1. V gave up 5 bases and J gave up 9 bases; unmatched junction bases: 10. The CDR3 sequence is 15 residues long. Germline assignment: CDR1 MNHEY and CDR2 SMNVEV (reference sequence). The CDR3 bases are TGTGCCAGCAGTCCCCCACTGGACAGGTTTTCACCCCTCCACTTT. This encodes CASSPPLDRFSPLHF.

The V call is TRBV2, the J call TRBJ1-1; unclear D gene. CDR1 is SNHLY and CDR2 is FYNNEI in the germline V gene. There are 14 residues in the CDR3. Trimming took 2 bases from V and 0 from J, leaving 7 bases between them. The CDR3: CASSERVMNTEAFF. CDR3 DNA sequence: TGTGCCAGCAGTGAACGGGTTATGAACACTGAAGCTTTCTTT.

This clonotype was detected ten times or more. This chain connects TRBV12-3 or TRBV12-4 to TRBJ2-2, with D possibly matching TRBD2 (5 bases). V was cut by 1 base and J by 1 base, with 7 bases left in between. The CDR3 is 15 amino acids. CDR3 in DNA: TGTGCCAGCAGTTTAGTTGCGGGGAACACCGGGGAGCTGTTTTTT. Its translation: CASSLVAGNTGELFF.

This clonotype was counted a few times. The gene calls are TRBV29-1 and TRBJ2-7, with D tentatively TRBD1 or TRBD2 (5 bases each). CDR3 length: 13 residues. Germline loops: CDR1 SQVTM, CDR2 ANQGSEA. Deletions cut 3 bases from V and 3 bases from J, with 12 bases between. For the CDR3, the DNA is TGCAGCGTTGAGACGGGACGAGACTACGAGCAGTACTTC. Residues: CSVETGRDYEQYF.

This clonotype was detected ten times or more. This chain joins TRBV28 and TRBJ2-7, with 8 nucleotides matching TRBD1. The CDR3 consists of 15 residues. Germline lookup yields CDR1 MDHEN and CDR2 SYDVKM. V lost 6 bases to trimming and J lost 5 bases; unmatched junction nucleotides: 12. CDR3 in amino acids: CASSFSDRVEDEQYF. Here the CDR3 DNA reads TGTGCCAGCAGCTTTTCGGACAGGGTTGAGGACGAGCAGTACTTC.

This clonotype was detected a few times. V is TRBV9 and J is TRBJ2-1; the match to TRBD2 covers 13 bases. Germline V gene lookup returns CDR1 SGDLS and CDR2 YYNGEE. The CDR3 totals 18 residues. The ends lost 0 bases at V and 4 bases at J; junction bases unmatched: 7. The CDR3 region has the DNA TGTGCCAGCAGCGTAGGAGGGACTAGCGGGGATTCTTACAATGAGCAGTTCTTC. Residues: CASSVGGTSGDSYNEQFF.

This clonotype was seen at least ten times. The chain has TRBV5-1 and TRBJ2-1; the D is unclear. Trimming stripped 0 bases from V and 0 bases from J, with 7 bases between. Germline values: CDR1 SGHRS, CDR2 YFSETQ. The CDR3 runs to 15 residues. The CDR3 sequence: CASSLDPSSYNEQFF. The CDR3 DNA is TGCGCCAGCAGCTTGGATCCGAGCTCCTACAATGAGCAGTTCTTC.

This clonotype was counted at least ten times. The J gene is TRBJ2-7, the V gene TRBV2; TRBD2 matches at 9 bases. CDR1 and CDR2 from the germline V gene are SNHLY and FYNNEI. This CDR3 spans 16 amino acids. V dropped 6 bases and J dropped 0; count of bases not matched to a gene: 9. Here the CDR3 reads CASRSALAGFSYEQYF. CDR3 in DNA: TGTGCCAGCAGGTCGGCGCTAGCGGGGTTCTCCTACGAGCAGTACTTC.

In this sample, this clonotype turned up many times. In nucleotides, the CDR3 is TGTGCCAGCAGTTACCGCTTTATTGGACAGGGGGAGGAAAAACTGTTTTTT. Translation gives CASSYRFIGQGEEKLFF. V and J are TRBV6-2 or TRBV6-3 and TRBJ1-4, with 10 bases that match TRBD1. V was clipped by 2 bases and J by 8 bases; unmatched bases: 11. CDR3 size: 17 residues. The V gene's germline CDR1 is MNHEY and CDR2 SVGEGT.

This rearrangement joins TRBV7-6 to TRBJ2-2; a possible D gene is TRBD2 (5 bases). Germline V gene lookup returns CDR1 SGHVS and CDR2 FNYEAQ. V lost 5 bases, J lost 6 bases, and 13 bases lay in between. CDR3 length: 14 amino acids. DNA of the CDR3: TGTGCCAGCAGCCTTCGAACGGAGGCCGGGGAGCTGTTTTTT. Translation: CASSLRTEAGELFF.

This clonotype came up a few times. J is TRBJ2-1 and V is TRBV3-1; TRBD1 agrees at 7 bases. The CDR3 spans 14 residues. J was trimmed by 6 bases and V by 6 bases; bases with no gene match: 8. Looked up from germline, CDR1 is LGHDT and CDR2 is YNNKEL (reference sequence). CDR3: CASRPPGQFNEQFF. For the CDR3, the DNA is TGTGCCAGCAGGCCACCGGGACAGTTCAATGAGCAGTTCTTC.

This clonotype was picked up a small number of times. V usage is TRBV3-1 and J usage is TRBJ2-2, with D possibly called TRBD1 or TRBD2 (5 bases each). V lost 0 bases and J 8 bases, leaving 10 bases between the germline ends. Germline CDR1 LGHDT, CDR2 YNNKEL (reference sequence). The CDR3 sequence is 14 residues long. This chain's CDR3 is CASSQDPGLGELFF. CDR3 nucleotide sequence: TGTGCCAGCAGCCAAGATCCGGGGCTTGGGGAGCTGTTTTTT.

CDR3 in DNA: TGCAGCGTTGAAGGATTGGGGTGCACAGATACGCAGTATTTT. Its protein product is CSVEGLGCTDTQYF. The chain has TRBV29-1 and TRBJ2-3, with D uncertain. Germline lookup yields CDR1 SQVTM and CDR2 ANQGSEA. The CDR3 is made up of 14 amino acids. V lost 1 base and J 1 base, leaving 9 bases between the germline ends.

The chain couples TRBV20-1 to TRBJ2-2; D ambiguous. This CDR3 region has 16 residues. Germline V gene data show CDR1 as DFQATT and CDR2 as SNEGSKA (reference sequence). Trimming removed 1 base from V and 1 base from J, with 13 bases in between. The CDR3 is CSARAFMEGNTGELFF. In nucleotides, the CDR3 is TGCAGTGCTAGAGCGTTCATGGAAGGGAACACCGGGGAGCTGTTTTTT.

This clonotype was observed many times. The chain links TRBV24-1 to TRBJ2-5; perhaps D is TRBD1 or TRBD2 (5 bases each). Germline values: CDR1 KGHDR, CDR2 SFDVKD. V lost 3 bases to trimming and J lost 2 bases, with 18 bases between them. The CDR3 contains 17 residues. CDR3 DNA: TGTGCCACCAGTGATCCCGCGGAGCGGCGACAGCAAGAGACCCAGTACTTC. Residues: CATSDPAERRQQETQYF.

This CDR3 is CASSPGLGVYEQYF. For the CDR3, the DNA is TGTGCCAGCAGTCCAGGACTAGGGGTCTACGAGCAGTACTTC. The rearrangement joins TRBV12-3 or TRBV12-4 to TRBJ2-7; 7 positions match TRBD2. The J segment lost 3 bases and the V segment lost 5 bases, leaving 7 bases of the junction unmatched. The CDR3 is 14 amino acids.

In its sample, this clonotype was seen many times. The rearrangement links TRBV29-1 to TRBJ2-2, with 9 bases that match TRBD1. This CDR3 has 13 residues. From germline, CDR1 is SQVTM and CDR2 ANQGSEA. The junction had 5 bases not matched to a gene; V was cut back by 6 bases and J by 6 bases. CDR3 region: CSVDTGGSGELFF. As DNA, the CDR3 is TGCAGCGTAGATACAGGGGGCTCCGGGGAGCTGTTTTTT.

Ten or more counts support this clonotype. This chain joins TRBV25-1 and TRBJ2-2, with D uncertain. Looked up from germline, CDR1 is MGHDK and CDR2 is SYGVNS. Trimming removed 1 base at V and 1 base at J, with 4 bases between. This CDR3 comprises 14 residues. CDR3 in amino acids: CASSEFENTGELFF. The CDR3 coding sequence is TGTGCCAGCAGTGAATTCGAGAACACCGGGGAGCTGTTTTTT. Variable domain in full (rest from reference TRBV25-1 and TRBJ2-2): EADIYQTPRYLVIGTGKKITLECSQTMGHDKMYWYQQDPGMELHLIHYSYGVNSTEKGDLSSESTVSRIRTEHFPLTLESARPSHTSQYLCASSEFENTGELFFGEGSRLTVL.